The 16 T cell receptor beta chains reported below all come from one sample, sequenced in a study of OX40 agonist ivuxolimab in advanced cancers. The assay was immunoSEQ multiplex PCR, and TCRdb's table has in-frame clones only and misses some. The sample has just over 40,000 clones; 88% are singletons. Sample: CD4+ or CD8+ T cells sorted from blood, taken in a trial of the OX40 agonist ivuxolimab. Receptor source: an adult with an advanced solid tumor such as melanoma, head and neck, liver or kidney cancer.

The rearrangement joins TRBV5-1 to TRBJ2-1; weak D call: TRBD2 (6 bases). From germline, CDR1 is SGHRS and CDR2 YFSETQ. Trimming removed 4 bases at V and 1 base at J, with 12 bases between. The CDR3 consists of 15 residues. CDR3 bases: TGCGCCAGCAGCCTCCGGGACTTGTCCTACAATGAGCAGTTCTTC. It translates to CASSLRDLSYNEQFF.

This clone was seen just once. The CDR3 sequence is CASSLREPSYEQYF. Written as DNA, the CDR3 is TGTGCCAGCAGTTTGCGGGAGCCGTCCTACGAGCAGTACTTC. The V gene is TRBV28, the J gene TRBJ2-7, with TRBD2 matching 7 bases. J was trimmed by 1 base and V by 3 bases; bases with no gene match: 3. This CDR3 spans 14 amino acids. Germline CDR1 and CDR2: MDHEN and SYDVKM.

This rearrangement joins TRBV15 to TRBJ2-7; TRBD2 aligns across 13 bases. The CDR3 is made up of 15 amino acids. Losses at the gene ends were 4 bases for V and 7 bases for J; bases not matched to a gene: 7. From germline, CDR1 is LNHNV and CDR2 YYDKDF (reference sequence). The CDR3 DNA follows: TGTGCCACCAGCACTGGGACTAGCGGGGCCAGGGAGCAGTACTTC. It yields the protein CATSTGTSGAREQYF.

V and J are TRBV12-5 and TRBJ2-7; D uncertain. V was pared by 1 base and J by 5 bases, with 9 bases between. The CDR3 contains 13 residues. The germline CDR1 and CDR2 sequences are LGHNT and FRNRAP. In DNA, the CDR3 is TGTGCTAGTGGTTTGGGTACCCCGGACGAGCAGTACTTC. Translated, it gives CASGLGTPDEQYF.

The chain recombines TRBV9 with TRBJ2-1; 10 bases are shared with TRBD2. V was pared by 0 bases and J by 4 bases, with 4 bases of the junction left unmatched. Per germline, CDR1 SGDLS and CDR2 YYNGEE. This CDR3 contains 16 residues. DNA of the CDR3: TGTGCCAGCAGCGTAGCGCTAGCGGGAGATTACAATGAGCAGTTCTTC. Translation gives CASSVALAGDYNEQFF.

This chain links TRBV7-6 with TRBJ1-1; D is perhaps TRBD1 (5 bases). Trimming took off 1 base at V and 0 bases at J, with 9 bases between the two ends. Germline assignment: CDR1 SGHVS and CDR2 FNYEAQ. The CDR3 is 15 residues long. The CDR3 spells CASSLEGLMNTEAFF. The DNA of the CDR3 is TGTGCCAGCAGCTTAGAGGGGCTAATGAACACTGAAGCTTTCTTT.

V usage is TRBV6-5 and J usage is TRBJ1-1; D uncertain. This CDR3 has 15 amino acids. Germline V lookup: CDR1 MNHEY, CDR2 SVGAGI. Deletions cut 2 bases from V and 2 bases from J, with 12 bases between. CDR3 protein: CASSYAPGGNTEAFF. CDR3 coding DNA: TGTGCCAGCAGTTACGCCCCCGGAGGCAACACTGAAGCTTTCTTT.

DNA for the CDR3: TGTGCCAGCAGCCTGTACACCGTTACCAATCAGCCCCAGCATTTT. Residues: CASSLYTVTNQPQHF. The V gene is TRBV7-2, the J gene TRBJ1-5; no definite D call. Trimming removed 5 bases at V and 3 bases at J, with 14 bases between. Germline CDR1 reads SGHTA; CDR2 reads FQGNSA. The CDR3 has 15 amino acids.

CDR3 DNA: TGTGCCAGCAGCTTAGATCCGACAGGGGGCGCGATTTTGGTAGATACGCAGTATTTT. This codes for CASSLDPTGGAILVDTQYF. The rearrangement joins TRBV13 to TRBJ2-3, with 10 bases lining up with TRBD1. Germline-derived CDR1 and CDR2 are PRHDT and FYEKMQ (reference sequence). The CDR3 covers 19 residues. With 1 base clipped from V and 5 bases from J, the junction kept 15 bases outside the gene matches.

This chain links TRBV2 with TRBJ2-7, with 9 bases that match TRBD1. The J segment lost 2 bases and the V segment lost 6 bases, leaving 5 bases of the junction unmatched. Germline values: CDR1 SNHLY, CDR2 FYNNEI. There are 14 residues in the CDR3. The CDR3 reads CASREGQGTYEQYF. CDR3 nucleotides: TGTGCCAGCAGGGAGGGACAGGGAACCTACGAGCAGTACTTC.

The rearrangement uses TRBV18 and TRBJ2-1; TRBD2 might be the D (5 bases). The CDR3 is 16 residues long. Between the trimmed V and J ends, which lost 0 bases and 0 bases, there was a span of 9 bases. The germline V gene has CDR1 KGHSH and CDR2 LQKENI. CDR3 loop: CASSPPSSGSYNEQFF. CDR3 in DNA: TGTGCCAGCTCACCACCGTCAAGCGGCTCCTACAATGAGCAGTTCTTC.

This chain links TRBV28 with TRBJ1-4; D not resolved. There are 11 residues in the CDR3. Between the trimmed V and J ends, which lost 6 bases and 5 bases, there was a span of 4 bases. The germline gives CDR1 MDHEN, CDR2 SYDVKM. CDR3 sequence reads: CASSPNEKLFF. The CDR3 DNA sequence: TGTGCCAGCAGCCCAAATGAAAAACTGTTTTTT.

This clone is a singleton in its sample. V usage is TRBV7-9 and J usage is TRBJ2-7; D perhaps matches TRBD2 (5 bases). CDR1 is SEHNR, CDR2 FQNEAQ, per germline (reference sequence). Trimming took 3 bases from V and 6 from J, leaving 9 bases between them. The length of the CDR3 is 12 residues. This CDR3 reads CASSFGGGEQYF. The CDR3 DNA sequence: TGTGCCAGCAGCTTTGGAGGTGGCGAGCAGTACTTC.

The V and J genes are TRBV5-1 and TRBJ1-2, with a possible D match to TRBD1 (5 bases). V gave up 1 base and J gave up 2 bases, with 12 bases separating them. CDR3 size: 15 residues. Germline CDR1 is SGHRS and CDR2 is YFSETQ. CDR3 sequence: CASSLLGTGNYGYTF. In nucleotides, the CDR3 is TGCGCCAGCAGCTTGTTAGGGACGGGAAACTATGGCTACACCTTC.

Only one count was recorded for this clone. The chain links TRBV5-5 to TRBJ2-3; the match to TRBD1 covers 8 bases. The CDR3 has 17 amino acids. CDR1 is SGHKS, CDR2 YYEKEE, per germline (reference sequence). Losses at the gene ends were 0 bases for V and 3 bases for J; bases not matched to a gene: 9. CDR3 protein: CASSLASNRGVTDTQYF. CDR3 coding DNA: TGTGCCAGCAGCTTGGCCTCTAACAGGGGGGTAACAGATACGCAGTATTTT. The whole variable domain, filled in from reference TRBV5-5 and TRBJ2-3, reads DAGVTQSPTHLIKTRGQQVTLRCSPISGHKSVSWYQQVLGQGPQFIFQYYEKEERGRGNFPDRFSARQFPNYSSELNVNALLLGDSALYLCASSLASNRGVTDTQYFGPGTRLTVL.

CDR3: CASSADTGAHYEQYF. In DNA form, the CDR3 reads TGTGCCAGCAGCGCGGACACAGGGGCCCACTACGAGCAGTACTTC. The chain carries TRBV9 and TRBJ2-7; TRBD1 matches at 7 bases. There are 15 residues in the CDR3. Germline CDR1 is SGDLS and CDR2 is YYNGEE. J was trimmed by 3 bases and V by 3 bases; bases with no gene match: 9.